This T cell receptor (beta chain) was sequenced during a study of T cells after yellow fever vaccination. The study, taken as a whole, reports: Reappearance after the booster was observed for most primary-vaccination clones (about 96% CD4, about 90% CD8). A weaker secondary response peaked on day 5, the primary on day 15. Among all clonotypes, a small share was observed in both CD4 and CD8 compartments.

The CDR3 loop spans 14 amino acids. J was trimmed by 5 bases and V by 4 bases; bases with no gene match: 4. Germline-derived CDR1 and CDR2 are MNHNS and SASEGT. This clonotype appeared a few times. The antigen remains undetermined. For TCR, cDNA came from 5'RACE template switching, which added a universal primer site and UMIs. MiXCR, run by TCRdb on the 5' RACE reads, gives a single entry per CDR3 protein. The table includes more than 350,000 distinct CDR3 sequences, under 14% detected once. The chain has TRBV6-1 and TRBJ2-2, with TRBD1 matching 7 bases. The clonotype comes from a man younger than 35 who received the YFV17D yellow fever vaccine. This specimen consisted of PBMCs, obtained on the day of the first yellow fever vaccination. For the CDR3, the DNA is TGTGCCAGCAGTGTAAGGGGGCAGACCGGGGAGCTGTTTTTT. Residues: CASSVRGQTGELFF.